The sequence of this T cell receptor (beta chain) was determined in a study of cytomegalovirus exposure and HLA in healthy donors. Study results and limitations: TRBV6-2, TRBV6-3 and some other V segments were unresolvable in 87-base-pair reads.

Details on this clone: Its antigen is unidentified.

The CDR3 extends over 14 amino acids. Trimming took off 3 bases at V and 2 bases at J, with 9 bases between the two ends. Germline CDR1 reads SGDLS; CDR2 reads YYNGEE. The primer mix had 60 Vbeta and 13 Jbeta primers. Generated by immunoSEQ multiplex PCR, the TCRdb table keeps only in-frame clones and is missing some. The sample holds 70,000 to 100,000 clones, approximately 80% seen once. There were likely unrecorded immune exposures, though donors were nominally healthy when sampled. The rearrangement uses TRBV9 and TRBJ1-3; D remains ambiguous. Sequences were obtained from PBMCs. This receptor was identified in a woman in her 50s in good health and CMV-seropositive. The DNA of the CDR3 is TGTGCCAGCAGCGCGGAGGCGGCTGGAAACACCATATATTTT. Its translation is CASSAEAAGNTIYF.